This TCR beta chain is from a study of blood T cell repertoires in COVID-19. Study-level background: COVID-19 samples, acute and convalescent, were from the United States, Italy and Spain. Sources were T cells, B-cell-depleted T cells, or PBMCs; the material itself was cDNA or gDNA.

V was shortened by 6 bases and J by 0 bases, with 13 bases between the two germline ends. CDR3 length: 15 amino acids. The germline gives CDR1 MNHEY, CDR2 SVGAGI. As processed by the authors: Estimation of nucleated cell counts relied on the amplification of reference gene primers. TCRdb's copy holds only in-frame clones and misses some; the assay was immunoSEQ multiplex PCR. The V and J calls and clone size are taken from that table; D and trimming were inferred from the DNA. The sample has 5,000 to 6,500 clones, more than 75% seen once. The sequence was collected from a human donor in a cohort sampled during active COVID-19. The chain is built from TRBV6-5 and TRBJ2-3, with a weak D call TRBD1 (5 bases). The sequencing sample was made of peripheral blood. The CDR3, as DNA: TGTGCCAGCAGGGCTGTCGACAGTAGCACAGATACGCAGTATTTT. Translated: CASRAVDSSTDTQYF.